This T cell receptor beta chain was found in a study of cytomegalovirus exposure and HLA in healthy donors. Findings and limits, study-wide: A few chains tied to CMV proved CMV antigen-specific in vitro.

Turning to this clone: Its antigen is not identified.

Germline V CDR1 and CDR2: MNHEY, SMNVEV (reference sequence). With V trimmed by 5 bases and J by 11 bases, 10 bases remained unmatched. The CDR3 has 14 residues. Use of 60 Vbeta and 13 Jbeta primers characterized the PCR. Generated by immunoSEQ multiplex PCR, the TCRdb table keeps only in-frame clones and is missing some. The table records 80,000 to 100,000 clones, 55% to 65% of them present only once. The chain combines TRBV27 with TRBJ2-5, with 11 bases lining up with TRBD2. Sequenced sample: PBMCs. The sequence was collected from a middle-aged woman in good health and CMV-seropositive. CDR3 protein: CASSPGTSGIEQYF. The DNA of the CDR3 is TGTGCCAGCAGTCCAGGGACTAGCGGTATAGAGCAGTACTTC.